This TCR beta chain was recovered during a study of blood T cells in healthy people across ages. This clonotype was seen just once. Germline CDR1 SGHTA, CDR2 FQGNSA. The V gene lost 5 bases and the J gene lost 7 bases, with 11 bases spanning the gap. The CDR3 covers 13 residues. The use of a sample-barcoded 5' primer and a J-beta primer mix characterized a second PCR of roughly 6 to 11 cycles. Each CDR3 protein is one row after TCRdb ran MiXCR on the 5' RACE reads. Among 800,000 to 1,000,000 distinct CDR3 sequences listed, roughly 52% were seen once. This TCR derives from a man aged 25-40 years in good health. Sequences were obtained from blood. The V call is TRBV7-2, the J call TRBJ1-4, with D uncertain. The CDR3 nucleotides read TGTGCCAGCAGCCGGGGTATGAGTGAAAAACTGTTTTTT. It codes for CASSRGMSEKLFF.